Below, one T cell receptor (beta chain) is given with its context. This clone was counted a single time. This clone's antigen is unknown. Qualities for individual bases were not recorded, and no much larger clone is one base off. These data are taken from a study of blood T cell repertoires in COVID-19 (TCRdb year 2020). About the study as a whole: Samples covering the acute and convalescent phases of COVID-19 were provided by collaborators in the United States, Italy and Spain. The samples were drawn from two sources: the first 160 participants of the ongoing ImmuneRACE study, and 1,000 to 1,500 subjects contributed by 6 global collaborators. HLA class I and class II types, where available, came from metadata supplied by the sample provider rather than from assay-based typing. The dataset comprised deeply sampled blood TCRbeta repertoires from subjects exposed to, actively infected with, or recovered from COVID-19. A de-identified subject ID, COVID-19 status, age in years and sex were almost always included in the sample metadata. The repertoires were released in a freely available public database meant as a resource for research on the immune response to SARS-CoV-2. The prospective study material was composed of cDNA or gDNA derived from T cells, B-cell-depleted T cells, or PBMCs. Overall study outcomes, separate from this receptor: The quantity of clinical and demographic metadata differed by source and by participant and was supplied without curation.

In the prospective study, participants were roughly 18 to 100 years old, resided in about 25 geographic areas of the United States, and were enrolled through a virtual design. In the prospective study, participants were assigned to cohorts based on the clinical history participants reported in a screening survey and a study questionnaire. In the prospective study, whole blood, serum and a nasopharyngeal or oropharyngeal swab were collected from each participant by mobile phlebotomists. Prospective study participants could optionally give additional blood draws and questionnaires over a roughly two-month period. Prospective study blood samples were shipped either frozen or at room temperature before DNA extraction. V loses 0 bases at its end and J loses 15 bases; junction bases beyond the gene matches: 3. For CDR1 and CDR2, the germline V gene lists SGHTA and FQGNSA. Counted from cysteine to phenylalanine, this CDR3 has 13 amino acids. The DNA shown is the 39-base CDR3, in frame from base 1.

TCRbeta CDR3 regions were amplified from genomic DNA using the immunoSEQ Assay, a bias-controlled multiplex PCR. As for the authors' bioinformatics: The number of nucleated cells in each sample was estimated from the amplification of reference gene primers within the assay. To quantify the absolute abundance of each unique TCRbeta CDR3 rearrangement, sequence reads were collapsed and filtered. For each sample, productive Simpson clonality was calculated by taking the square root of Simpson's diversity index across productive rearrangements. TCRdb mirrors the immuneACCESS table, restricted to in-frame sequences. Some clones are absent from its copies; in checked studies, under half trace to an unresolved V gene, and the reason for the others is unknown. D and trimming come from the DNA, and the V and J calls and clone size come from that table. The sample table shows about 140,000 clones, and roughly 84% are seen once. Of the sample, under 7% is held by the ten largest clones.

The material sequenced was PBMCs or T cells enriched from blood (not recorded which). This TCR was recovered from a man aged 40-49 years with acute COVID-19. The chain links TRBV7-2 with TRBJ1-6, with 9 bases aligning to TRBD1. CDR3 protein: CASSLAGDRDLHF. In nucleotides, the sequence is TGTGCCAGCAGCTTAGCGGGGGACAGGGACCTCCACTTT.